The 25 T cell receptor beta chains given below trace back to one sample, sequenced in a study of cytomegalovirus exposure and HLA in healthy donors. Assay used: immunoSEQ multiplex PCR; TCRdb lists only in-frame clones, some missing. This table has some 250,000 clones, approximately 86% appearing once. Source material: PBMCs. Receptors originate from a woman in her twenties or thirties in good health and CMV-seropositive.

V and J are TRBV30 and TRBJ1-2; TRBD1 matches 9 bases. The germline V gene has CDR1 GTSNPN and CDR2 SVGIG (reference sequence). This CDR3 contains 15 residues. Trimming at V came to 1 base and at J to 7 bases, leaving 10 bases not matched to a gene. The CDR3 loop is CAWSGDDRGSLGYTF. In DNA, the CDR3 is TGTGCCTGGAGTGGGGATGACAGGGGGTCTCTTGGCTACACCTTC.

The V and J genes are TRBV28 and TRBJ2-7; D is perhaps TRBD2 (5 bases). V lost 6 bases and J lost 2, with 11 bases in between. CDR3 size: 13 residues. Germline V lookup: CDR1 MDHEN, CDR2 SYDVKM. The CDR3 spells CASSLTGAYEQYF. In DNA, the CDR3 is TGTGCCAGCAGCCTGACCGGGGCCTACGAGCAGTACTTC.

The chain combines TRBV5-6 with TRBJ2-7; TRBD2 matches at 14 bases. Unmatched junction bases numbered 10, after V lost 6 bases and J lost 2 bases. CDR1 is SGHDT, CDR2 YYEEEE, per germline. This CDR3 contains 17 residues. The CDR3 DNA is TGTGCCAGCAACCCAAGGGGACTAGCGGGAGCCGCCTACGAGCAGTACTTC. The encoded protein is CASNPRGLAGAAYEQYF.

The chain joins TRBV19 to TRBJ2-2; 15 nucleotides agree with TRBD2. With 8 bases clipped from V and 6 bases from J, the junction kept 7 bases outside the gene matches. CDR1 and CDR2 (germline): LNHDA, SQIVND (reference sequence). This CDR3 has 16 amino acids. CDR3 sequence: CASAWTSGRAPGELFF. CDR3 sequence (DNA): TGTGCCAGTGCATGGACTAGCGGGAGGGCCCCCGGGGAGCTGTTTTTT.

J is TRBJ2-7 and V is TRBV5-1; 11 nucleotides align to TRBD2. The CDR3 runs to 15 residues. The trim removed 5 bases at V and 6 bases at J, leaving 10 bases unmatched. The germline gives CDR1 SGHRS, CDR2 YFSETQ. CDR3 nucleotide sequence: TGCGCCAGCAGACTCTCTACTAGCGGGAGCGTCGAGCAGTACTTC. Translated: CASRLSTSGSVEQYF.

V usage is TRBV11-2 and J usage is TRBJ2-3; 14 nucleotides agree with TRBD2. V trimming: 3 bases; J trimming: 3 bases; junction bases outside the gene matches: 5. The germline V gene has CDR1 SGHAT and CDR2 FQNNGV. The length of the CDR3 is 17 residues. The CDR3 here is CASSFTGLAGGTDTQYF. For the CDR3, the DNA is TGTGCCAGCAGCTTCACCGGACTAGCGGGAGGAACAGATACGCAGTATTTT.

This chain connects TRBV10-3 to TRBJ1-5; 10 bases are a match to TRBD1. Germline trimming cut 0 bases from V and 6 bases from J; bases unmatched to any gene: 2. This CDR3 has 15 amino acids. CDR1 ENHRY and CDR2 SYGVKD come from the germline V gene. The CDR3 DNA follows: TGTGCCATCAGTGAGTCAGGACAGGGGGGTCAGCCCCAGCATTTT. Protein product: CAISESGQGGQPQHF.

The rearrangement joins TRBV30 to TRBJ2-5; 7 bases agree with TRBD2. CDR3 length: 12 residues. After removal of 5 bases from V and 5 bases from J, the junction contained 5 bases not matched to a gene. Germline loops: CDR1 GTSNPN, CDR2 SVGIG (reference sequence). The CDR3 DNA is TGTGCCTGGGCGGGGGTTCGGGAGACCCAGTACTTC. Its protein is CAWAGVRETQYF.

This sequence joins TRBV4-1 and TRBJ1-5; TRBD1 is a possible D gene (5 bases). V dropped 3 bases and J dropped 4 bases, with 10 bases sitting between them. The CDR3 consists of 14 residues. Germline V gene sequence: CDR1 MGHRA, CDR2 YSYEKL. CDR3 DNA sequence: TGCGCCAGCAGCCAGCGACAGTTTAATCAGCCCCAGCATTTT. It codes for CASSQRQFNQPQHF.

This chain uses TRBV4-1 with TRBJ2-1; 12 nucleotides align to TRBD2. V trimming: 3 bases; J trimming: 3 bases; junction bases outside the gene matches: 6. Germline CDR1 reads MGHRA; CDR2 reads YSYEKL. The CDR3 loop spans 17 amino acids. In nucleotides, the CDR3 is TGCGCCAGCAGCCATCCGACTAGCGGGAGATTCTACAATGAGCAGTTCTTC. Translated: CASSHPTSGRFYNEQFF.

This clone was picked up a small number of times. V gene TRBV28 combines with J gene TRBJ2-7, with 9 bases that match TRBD1. Per germline, CDR1 MDHEN and CDR2 SYDVKM. With V trimmed by 5 bases and J by 5 bases, 1 base remained unmatched. CDR3 size: 12 residues. CDR3 loop: CASSTGGHEQYF. The CDR3 nucleotides read TGTGCCAGCAGTACAGGGGGCCACGAGCAGTACTTC.

The chain combines TRBV10-3 with TRBJ2-7, with D unclear. The CDR3 consists of 13 residues. With 11 bases removed from V and 4 bases from J, the gap between germline ends came to 18 bases. Germline V gene data show CDR1 as ENHRY and CDR2 as SYGVKD. CDR3 nucleotide sequence: TGTGCCGCCAAAGACCCGCTAGAGTACGAGCAGTACTTC. This translates into CAAKDPLEYEQYF.

V and J are TRBV6-4 and TRBJ2-1, with 7 positions matching TRBD2. With 6 bases clipped from V and 1 base from J, the junction kept 9 bases outside the gene matches. CDR1 and CDR2 (germline): MRHNA, SNTAGT. The CDR3 has 16 residues. CDR3 residues: CASSESGGWSYNEQFF. CDR3 nucleotides: TGTGCCAGCAGCGAGTCGGGGGGATGGTCCTACAATGAGCAGTTCTTC.

The rearrangement links TRBV28 to TRBJ1-1; D unresolved. V lost 10 bases to trimming and J lost 5 bases, with 20 bases between them. Germline assignment: CDR1 MDHEN and CDR2 SYDVKM. CDR3 length equals 14 residues. CDR3 loop: CAIKTSFTGTEAFF. CDR3 in DNA: TGTGCCATCAAAACTTCGTTCACGGGGACTGAAGCTTTCTTT.

J is TRBJ1-3 and V is TRBV7-8; the D is unclear. The germline V gene encodes CDR1 SGHVS and CDR2 FQNEAQ. The CDR3 consists of 13 residues. The V end lost 2 bases, the J end lost 9 bases, and 11 bases lay between the germline ends. The CDR3 is CASSLFTGGTIYF. The CDR3 DNA reads TGTGCCAGCAGCTTATTTACGGGAGGCACCATATATTTT. The full variable domain, its missing parts supplied by reference TRBV7-8 and TRBJ1-3, is GAGVSQSPRYKVAKRGQDVALRCDPISGHVSLFWYQQALGQGPEFLTYFQNEAQLDKSGLPSDRFFAERPEGSVSTLKIQRTQQEDSAVYLCASSLFTGGTIYFGEGSWLTVV.

The chain is built from TRBV6-1 and TRBJ2-7, with 7 bases aligning to TRBD2. Trimming at V came to 7 bases and at J to 3 bases, leaving 12 bases not matched to a gene. The CDR3 is 15 amino acids. Germline CDR1 is MNHNS and CDR2 is SASEGT. CDR3: CASTPTLAVDYEQYF. The CDR3 DNA is TGTGCCAGCACCCCAACCCTAGCGGTTGACTACGAGCAGTACTTC.

The chain couples TRBV9 to TRBJ2-1, with D possibly being TRBD1 (6 bases). CDR1 and CDR2 (germline): SGDLS, YYNGEE. Trimming left V 2 bases short and J 10 bases short, with 16 bases between. The CDR3 runs 14 residues. CDR3 in DNA: TGTGCCAGCAGCGTTGCCCAGGGGAGTGACGAGCAGTTCTTC. It is translated as CASSVAQGSDEQFF.

The rearrangement joins TRBV10-2 to TRBJ2-7; 7 bases match TRBD1. V was clipped by 7 bases and J by 6 bases; unmatched bases: 6. Germline CDR1 is WSHSY and CDR2 is SAAADI. This CDR3 spans 12 amino acids. The CDR3 spells CASNRGESEQYF. The CDR3 nucleotides read TGCGCCAGCAACAGGGGTGAATCCGAGCAGTACTTC.

The count of this clone is one. The chain links TRBV27 to TRBJ2-1; 10 bases map to TRBD1. Trimming at V came to 3 bases and at J to 9 bases, leaving 11 bases not matched to a gene. This CDR3 region has 16 residues. Germline V gives CDR1 MNHEY, CDR2 SMNVEV (reference sequence). DNA for the CDR3: TGTGCCAGCAGTTTCCGTCTGGGGACAGGGGATCCTGAGCAGTTCTTC. It yields the protein CASSFRLGTGDPEQFF.

The chain joins TRBV7-6 to TRBJ2-2; 7 positions match TRBD2. In germline, CDR1 is SGHVS, CDR2 FNYEAQ. V lost 0 bases and J lost 6; bases outside the gene matches: 1. The CDR3 spans 14 residues. The CDR3: CASSLAGGSGELFF. CDR3 DNA sequence: TGTGCCAGCAGCTTAGCGGGAGGGTCCGGGGAGCTGTTTTTT.

V is TRBV19 and J is TRBJ2-6; TRBD1 matches at 7 bases. The trim removed 5 bases at V and 2 bases at J, leaving 6 bases unmatched. CDR3 length: 16 residues. Looked up from germline, CDR1 is LNHDA and CDR2 is SQIVND (reference sequence). CDR3 loop: CASSVKTGPGANVLTF. The CDR3, as DNA: TGTGCCAGTAGTGTGAAGACAGGGCCTGGGGCCAACGTCCTGACTTTC.

The V gene is TRBV6-5, the J gene TRBJ2-3, with D possibly being TRBD2 (5 bases). From germline, CDR1 is MNHEY and CDR2 SVGAGI. The CDR3 runs to 16 residues. Deletions cut 0 bases from V and 3 bases from J, with 13 bases between. The CDR3 spells CASSYSSGSYTDTQYF. CDR3 DNA sequence: TGTGCCAGCAGTTACTCAAGCGGCAGCTATACAGATACGCAGTATTTT.

J is TRBJ1-3 and V is TRBV4-1; weak D call: TRBD1 (5 bases). Between the trimmed V and J ends, which lost 0 bases and 0 bases, there was a span of 9 bases. Germline CDR1 MGHRA, CDR2 YSYEKL. This CDR3 region has 16 residues. CDR3 coding DNA: TGCGCCAGCAGCCAAGAGGGGGGGATCTCTGGAAACACCATATATTTT. It encodes CASSQEGGISGNTIYF.

This chain connects TRBV10-1 to TRBJ2-1, with 10 bases fitting TRBD2. Germline lookup yields CDR1 WNHNN and CDR2 SYGVQD (reference sequence). The CDR3 is 14 amino acids. V was clipped by 3 bases and J by 9 bases; unmatched bases: 5. CDR3 in amino acids: CASSDTSGMVEQFF. Here the CDR3 DNA reads TGCGCCAGCAGTGACACTAGCGGGATGGTTGAGCAGTTCTTC.

V gene TRBV5-1 combines with J gene TRBJ2-2, with unresolved D. V was shortened by 1 base and J by 0 bases, with 10 bases between the two germline ends. This CDR3 comprises 16 residues. CDR1 is SGHRS, CDR2 YFSETQ, per germline. The CDR3 sequence is CASSLWQRSNTGELFF. DNA for the CDR3: TGCGCCAGCAGCTTGTGGCAGCGTTCGAACACCGGGGAGCTGTTTTTT. Filled out from reference TRBV5-1 and TRBJ2-2, the complete variable domain reads KAGVTQTPRYLIKTRGQQVTLSCSPISGHRSVSWYQQTPGQGLQFLFEYFSETQRNKGNFPGRFSGRQFSNSRSEMNVSTLELGDSALYLCASSLWQRSNTGELFFGEGSRLTVL.